This paragraph covers one T cell receptor beta chain sequence. Its specificity is not known. These data are taken from a study of T cell responses to AZD1222 COVID-19 vaccine. Germline CDR1 is LGHDT and CDR2 is YNNKEL (reference sequence). The junction had 8 bases not matched to a gene; V was cut back by 4 bases and J by 5 bases. This CDR3 comprises 16 residues. Study results and caveats: As reported, nearly half of all spike-specific TCRs target variant regions that are unmutated. With dominance at 160-218 and 743-854, vaccine-associated CD4 TCRs spanned spike. Spike-specific TCR breadth and depth went up after people got two AZD1222 doses.

TCRdb keeps only in-frame clones here, not all; method: immunoSEQ multiplex PCR. This table holds 150,000 to 250,000 clones, roughly 90% found once. The source is an adult who received the AZD1222 COVID-19 vaccine. The rearrangement links TRBV3-1 (or the pseudogene TRBV3-2) to TRBJ2-7; 13 bases are shared with TRBD2. The sequencing used peripheral blood, collected 28 days after the second AZD1222 dose. This CDR3 is CASSPPGTSGTNEQYF. CDR3 coding DNA: TGTGCCAGCAGCCCTCCGGGGACTAGCGGGACCAACGAGCAGTACTTC.